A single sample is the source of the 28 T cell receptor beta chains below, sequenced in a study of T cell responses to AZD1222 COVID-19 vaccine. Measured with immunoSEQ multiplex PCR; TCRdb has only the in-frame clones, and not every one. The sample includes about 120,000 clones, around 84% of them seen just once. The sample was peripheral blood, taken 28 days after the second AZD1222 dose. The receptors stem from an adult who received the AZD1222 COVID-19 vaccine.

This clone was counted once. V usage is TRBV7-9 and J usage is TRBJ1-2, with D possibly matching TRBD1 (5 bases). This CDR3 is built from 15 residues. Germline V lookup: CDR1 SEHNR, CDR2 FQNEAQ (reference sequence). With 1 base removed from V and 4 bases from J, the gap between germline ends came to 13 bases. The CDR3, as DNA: TGTGCCAGCAGCTTAGGTGGAGGGGCCGTCTATGGCTACACCTTC. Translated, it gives CASSLGGGAVYGYTF.

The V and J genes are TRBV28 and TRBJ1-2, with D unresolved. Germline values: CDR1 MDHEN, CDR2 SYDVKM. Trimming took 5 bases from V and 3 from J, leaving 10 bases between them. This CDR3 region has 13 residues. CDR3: CASSPGKHYGYTF. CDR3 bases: TGTGCCAGCAGTCCCGGGAAACACTATGGCTACACCTTC.

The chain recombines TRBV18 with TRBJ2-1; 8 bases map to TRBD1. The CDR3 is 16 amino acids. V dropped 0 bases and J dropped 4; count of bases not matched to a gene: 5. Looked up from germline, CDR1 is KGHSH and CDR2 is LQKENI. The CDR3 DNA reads TGTGCCAGCTCACCACCCCAAAGACAGGGGTACAATGAGCAGTTCTTC. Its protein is CASSPPQRQGYNEQFF.

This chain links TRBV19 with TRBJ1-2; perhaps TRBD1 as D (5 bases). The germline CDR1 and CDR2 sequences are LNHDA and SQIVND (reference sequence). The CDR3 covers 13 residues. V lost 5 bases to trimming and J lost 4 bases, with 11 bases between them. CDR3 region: CASSSGRGYGYTF. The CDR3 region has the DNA TGTGCCAGTAGTTCGGGACGGGGCTATGGCTACACCTTC.

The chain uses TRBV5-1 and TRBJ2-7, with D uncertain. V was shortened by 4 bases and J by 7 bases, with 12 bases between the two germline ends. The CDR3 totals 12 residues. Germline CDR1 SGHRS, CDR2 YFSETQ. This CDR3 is CASSPQVGEQYF. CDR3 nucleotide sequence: TGCGCCAGCAGCCCCCAGGTAGGGGAGCAGTACTTC.

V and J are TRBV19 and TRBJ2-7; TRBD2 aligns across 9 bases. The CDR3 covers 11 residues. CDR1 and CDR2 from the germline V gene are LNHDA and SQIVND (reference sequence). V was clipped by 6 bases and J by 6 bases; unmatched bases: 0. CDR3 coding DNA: TGTGCCAGTAGGCGGGGGGGCGAGCAGTACTTC. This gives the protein CASRRGGEQYF.

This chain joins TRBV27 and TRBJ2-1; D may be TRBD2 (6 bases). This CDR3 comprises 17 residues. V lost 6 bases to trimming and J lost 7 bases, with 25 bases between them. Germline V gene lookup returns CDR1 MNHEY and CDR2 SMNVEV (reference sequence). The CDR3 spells CASSSPSRGPVGNEQFF. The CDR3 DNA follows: TGTGCCAGCAGCTCCCCCTCGCGGGGCCCTGTTGGGAATGAGCAGTTCTTC.

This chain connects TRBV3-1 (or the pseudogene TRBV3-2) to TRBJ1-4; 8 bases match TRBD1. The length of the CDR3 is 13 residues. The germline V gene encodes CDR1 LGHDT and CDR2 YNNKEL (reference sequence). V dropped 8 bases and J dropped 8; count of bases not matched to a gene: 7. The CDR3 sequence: CASSGQGVEKLFF. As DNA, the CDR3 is TGTGCCAGCTCAGGACAGGGTGTGGAAAAACTGTTTTTT.

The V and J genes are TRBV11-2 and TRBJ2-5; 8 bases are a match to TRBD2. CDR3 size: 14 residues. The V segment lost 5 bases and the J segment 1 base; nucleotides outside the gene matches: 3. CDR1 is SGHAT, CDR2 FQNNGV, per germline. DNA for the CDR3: TGTGCCAGCAGCGACAGCGGGGGCCAAGAGACCCAGTACTTC. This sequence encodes CASSDSGGQETQYF. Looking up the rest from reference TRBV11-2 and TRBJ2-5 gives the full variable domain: EAGVAQSPRYKIIEKRQSVAFWCNPISGHATLYWYQQILGQGPKLLIQFQNNGVVDDSQLPKDRFSAERLKGVDSTLKIQPAKLEDSAVYLCASSDSGGQETQYFGPGTRLLVL.

CDR3: CASREASPNQPQHF. CDR3 DNA sequence: TGTGCCAGCCGGGAGGCTTCGCCCAATCAGCCCCAGCATTTT. The V and J genes are TRBV28 and TRBJ1-5, with no clear D. Germline assignment: CDR1 MDHEN and CDR2 SYDVKM. The length of the CDR3 is 14 residues. Trimming cost V 8 bases and J 3 bases, with 14 bases left between them.

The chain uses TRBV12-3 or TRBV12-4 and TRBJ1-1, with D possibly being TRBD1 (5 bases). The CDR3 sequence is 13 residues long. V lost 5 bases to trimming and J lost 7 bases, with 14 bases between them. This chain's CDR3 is CASSRDLGSEAFF. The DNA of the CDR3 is TGTGCCAGCAGTAGGGACCTTGGGAGTGAAGCTTTCTTT.

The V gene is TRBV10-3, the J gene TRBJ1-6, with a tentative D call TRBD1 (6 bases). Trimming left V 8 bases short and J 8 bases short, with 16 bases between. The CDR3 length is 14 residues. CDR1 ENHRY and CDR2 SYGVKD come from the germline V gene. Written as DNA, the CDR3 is TGTGCCATCTCCCCCAGGGGCGAGGATTCACCCCTCCACTTT. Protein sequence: CAISPRGEDSPLHF.

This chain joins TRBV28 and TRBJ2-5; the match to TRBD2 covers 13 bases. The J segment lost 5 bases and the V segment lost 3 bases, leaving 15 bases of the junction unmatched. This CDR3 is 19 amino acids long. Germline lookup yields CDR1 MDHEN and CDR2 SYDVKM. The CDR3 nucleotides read TGTGCCAGCAGTTTGTCGCCCGGAACTAGCGGGGGGGCGGATGAGACCCAGTACTTC. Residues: CASSLSPGTSGGADETQYF.

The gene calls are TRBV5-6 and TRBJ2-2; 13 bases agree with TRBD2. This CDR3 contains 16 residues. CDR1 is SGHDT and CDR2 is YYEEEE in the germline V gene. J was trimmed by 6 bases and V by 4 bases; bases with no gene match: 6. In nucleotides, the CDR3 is TGTGCCAGCAGCCCCCTGGGACTAGCGGGGCCCGGGGAGCTGTTTTTT. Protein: CASSPLGLAGPGELFF.

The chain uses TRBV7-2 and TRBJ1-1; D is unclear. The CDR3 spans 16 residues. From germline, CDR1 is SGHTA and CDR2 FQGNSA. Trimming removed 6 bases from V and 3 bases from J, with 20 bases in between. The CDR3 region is CASRTASGVGYTEAFF. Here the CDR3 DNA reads TGTGCCAGCAGAACCGCCTCCGGGGTGGGGTACACTGAAGCTTTCTTT.

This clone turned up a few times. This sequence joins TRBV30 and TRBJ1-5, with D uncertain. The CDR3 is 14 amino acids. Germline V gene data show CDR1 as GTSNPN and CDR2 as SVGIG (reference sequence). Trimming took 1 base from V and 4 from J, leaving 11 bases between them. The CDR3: CAWSAEGGNQPQHF. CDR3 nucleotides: TGTGCCTGGAGTGCAGAAGGTGGGAATCAGCCCCAGCATTTT.

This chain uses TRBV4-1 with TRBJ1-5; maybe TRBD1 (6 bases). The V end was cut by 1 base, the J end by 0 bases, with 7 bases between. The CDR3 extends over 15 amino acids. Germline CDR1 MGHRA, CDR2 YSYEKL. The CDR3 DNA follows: TGCGCCAGCAGCCAAGGACAGGATAGCAATCAGCCCCAGCATTTT. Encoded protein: CASSQGQDSNQPQHF.

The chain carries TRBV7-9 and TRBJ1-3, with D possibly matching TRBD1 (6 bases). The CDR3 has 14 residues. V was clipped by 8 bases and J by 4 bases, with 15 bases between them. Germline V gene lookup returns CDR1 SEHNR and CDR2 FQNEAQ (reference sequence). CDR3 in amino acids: CASGGSGVGNTIYF. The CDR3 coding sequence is TGTGCCAGCGGGGGGTCAGGGGTCGGAAACACCATATATTTT.

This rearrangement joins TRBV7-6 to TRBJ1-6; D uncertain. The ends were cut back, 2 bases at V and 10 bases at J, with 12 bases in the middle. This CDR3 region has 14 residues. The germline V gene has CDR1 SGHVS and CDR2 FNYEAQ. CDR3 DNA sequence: TGTGCCAGCAGCTTATCTCGGGCGGGATCACCCCTCCACTTT. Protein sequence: CASSLSRAGSPLHF.

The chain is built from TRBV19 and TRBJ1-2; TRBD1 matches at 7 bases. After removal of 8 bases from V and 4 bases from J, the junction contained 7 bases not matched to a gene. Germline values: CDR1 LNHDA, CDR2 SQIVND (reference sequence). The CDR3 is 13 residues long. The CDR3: CASRMEGAYGYTF. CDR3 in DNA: TGTGCCAGTCGAATGGAGGGGGCCTATGGCTACACCTTC.

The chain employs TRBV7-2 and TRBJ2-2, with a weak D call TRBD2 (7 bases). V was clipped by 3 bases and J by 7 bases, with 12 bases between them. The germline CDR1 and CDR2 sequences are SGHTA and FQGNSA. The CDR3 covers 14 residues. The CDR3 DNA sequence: TGTGCCAGCAGCTTGAGGGGGGGCGTCGGGGAGCTGTTTTTT. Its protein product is CASSLRGGVGELFF.

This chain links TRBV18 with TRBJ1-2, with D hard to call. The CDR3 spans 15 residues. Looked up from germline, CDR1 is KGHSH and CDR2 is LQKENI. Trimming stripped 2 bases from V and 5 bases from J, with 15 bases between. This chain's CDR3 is CASSPTGRVGYGYTF. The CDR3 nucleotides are TGTGCCAGCTCACCAACGGGTAGGGTGGGTTATGGCTACACCTTC.

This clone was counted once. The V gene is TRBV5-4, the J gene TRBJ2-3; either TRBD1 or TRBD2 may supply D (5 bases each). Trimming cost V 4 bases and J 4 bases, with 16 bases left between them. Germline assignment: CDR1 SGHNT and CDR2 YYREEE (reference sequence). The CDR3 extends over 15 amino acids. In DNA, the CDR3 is TGTGCCAGCAGCCTATCCCCCTTGGGGGCAGATACGCAGTATTTT. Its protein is CASSLSPLGADTQYF.

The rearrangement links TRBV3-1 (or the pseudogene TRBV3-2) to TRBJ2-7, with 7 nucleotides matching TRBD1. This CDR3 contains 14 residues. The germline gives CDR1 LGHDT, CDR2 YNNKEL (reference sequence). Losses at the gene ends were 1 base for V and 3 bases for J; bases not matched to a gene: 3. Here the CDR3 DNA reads TGTGCCAGCAGCCAAGTGACAGGGAGCTACGAGCAGTACTTC. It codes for CASSQVTGSYEQYF.

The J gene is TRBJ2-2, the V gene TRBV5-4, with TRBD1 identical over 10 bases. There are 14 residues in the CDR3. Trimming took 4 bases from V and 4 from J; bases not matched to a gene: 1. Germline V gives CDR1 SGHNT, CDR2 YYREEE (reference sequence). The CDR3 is CASSRTGGTGELFF. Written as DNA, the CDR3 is TGTGCCAGCAGCCGGACAGGGGGCACCGGGGAGCTGTTTTTT. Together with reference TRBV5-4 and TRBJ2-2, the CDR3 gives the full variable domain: ETGVTQSPTHLIKTRGQQVTLRCSSQSGHNTVSWYQQALGQGPQFIFQYYREEENGRGNFPPRFSGLQFPNYSSELNVNALELDDSALYLCASSRTGGTGELFFGEGSRLTVL.

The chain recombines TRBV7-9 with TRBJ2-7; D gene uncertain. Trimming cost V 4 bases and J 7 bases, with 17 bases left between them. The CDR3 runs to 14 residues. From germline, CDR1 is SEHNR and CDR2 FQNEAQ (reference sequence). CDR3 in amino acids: CASSSPGSPREQYF. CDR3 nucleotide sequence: TGTGCCAGCAGCTCGCCGGGCTCCCCGCGGGAGCAGTACTTC.

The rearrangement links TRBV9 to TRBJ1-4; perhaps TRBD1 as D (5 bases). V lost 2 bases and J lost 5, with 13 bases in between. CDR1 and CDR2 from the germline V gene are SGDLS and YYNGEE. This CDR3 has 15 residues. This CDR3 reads CASSVETGTNEKLFF. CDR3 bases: TGTGCCAGCAGCGTTGAAACAGGCACGAATGAAAAACTGTTTTTT.

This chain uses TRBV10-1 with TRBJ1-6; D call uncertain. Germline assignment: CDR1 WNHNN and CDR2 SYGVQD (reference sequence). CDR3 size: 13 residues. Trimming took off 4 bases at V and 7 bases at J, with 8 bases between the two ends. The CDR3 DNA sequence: TGCGCCAGCAGTGCGAGGGAGAATTCACCCCTCCACTTT. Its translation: CASSARENSPLHF.